Below, 18 T cell receptor beta chains from the same sample are listed, as sequenced in a study of tissue T cells after allogeneic stem cell transplantation. Sequencing was performed with immunoSEQ multiplex PCR; in TCRdb, only in-frame clones are kept and a portion is missing. The repertoire consists of roughly 50,000 clones, with roughly 73% occurring once and the leading ten covering under 0.9%. Specimen: sorted cells pooled from one or two spleens. Source of these receptors: a pool of C57BL/6 mice in good health.

As to this clone: Gene names and germline match the mouse. The read halts 1 residue ahead of the CDR3 end, with the missing end drawn from the germline J gene. V usage is TRBV1 and J usage is TRBJ2-4, with 9 bases that match TRBD1. The CDR3 is 14 residues long. The V gene's germline CDR1 is NSQYPW and CDR2 LRSPGD (reference sequence). Trimming at V came to 1 base and at J to 4 bases, leaving 0 bases not matched to a gene. CDR3 in amino acids: CTCSAGDRENTLYF. Partial CDR3 DNA: TGCACCTGCAGTGCAGGGGACAGGGAAAACACCTTGTAC.

Note on this clone: The gene names given are mouse names. The read terminates 1 residue before the CDR3 end, so the remaining end is supplied by the germline J gene. The chain couples TRBV12-2 to TRBJ1-4, with 10 bases identical to TRBD1. CDR1 and CDR2 from the germline V gene are SGHLS and HYDKME. After removal of 3 bases from V and 7 bases from J, the junction contained 4 bases not matched to a gene. The CDR3 covers 14 residues. The CDR3 loop is CASSSGQGTERLFF. Partial CDR3 DNA: TGTGCCAGCTCTTCGGGACAGGGGACCGAAAGATTATTT.

Of note for this clone: Each gene name is a mouse one. Read coverage stops 1 residue before the CDR3 terminus; the germline J gene supplies the remainder. This chain uses TRBV19 with TRBJ1-5, with D possibly being TRBD1 (5 bases). This CDR3 has 14 amino acids. Germline assignment: CDR1 FNHDT and CDR2 SITEND (reference sequence). Trimming removed 2 bases from V and 3 bases from J, with 9 bases in between. The CDR3 here is CASSMGRRNQAPLF. CDR3 DNA, as far as it was read: TGTGCCAGCAGTATGGGGCGCCGCAACCAGGCTCCGCTT.

Only a few counts were recorded for this clone. Gene labels here are mouse ones. The CDR3 end falls 1 residue outside the read, so it is completed with the germline J gene. The chain carries TRBV19 and TRBJ2-7, with TRBD1 matching 8 bases. This CDR3 region has 14 residues. Germline V gene lookup returns CDR1 FNHDT and CDR2 SITEND (reference sequence). V lost 0 bases to trimming and J lost 5 bases; unmatched junction nucleotides: 4. The covered CDR3 bases are TGTGCCAGCAGTATAGAACAGGGGGAGGATGAACAGTAC. Its translation is CASSIEQGEDEQY. The whole CDR3 sequence reads CASSIEQGEDEQYF.

Worth noting for this clone: Gene names and germline match the mouse. Sequencing ends 1 residue short of the CDR3 end; the germline J gene provides the rest. The chain recombines TRBV3 with TRBJ2-7; D call uncertain. Germline V gives CDR1 SNHLY, CDR2 FYNGKV (reference sequence). This CDR3 spans 14 amino acids. V was cut by 1 base and J by 0 bases, with 7 bases left in between. The CDR3 spells CASSLDIISYEQYF. The DNA read from the CDR3 is TGTGCCAGCAGCTTAGACATAATCTCCTATGAACAGTAC.

Regarding this clone: The listed genes are named as in mouse. Read data end 1 residue before the CDR3 end; the end is taken from the germline J gene. This chain uses TRBV2 with TRBJ2-3; 8 nucleotides align to TRBD2. Germline-derived CDR1 and CDR2 are LGHNA and YSYQKL. The CDR3 has 17 residues. The V gene end was trimmed by 0 bases and the J gene end by 0 bases; junction bases not matched to a gene: 5. CDR3 sequence reads: CASSQEGGGPSAETLYF. The sequenced CDR3 bases are TGTGCCAGCAGCCAAGAGGGGGGGGGCCCTAGTGCAGAAACGCTGTAT.

This clone was seen only a few times. Germline and genes: mouse. The read ends 1 residue shy of where the CDR3 ends; the end is completed using the germline J gene. This rearrangement joins TRBV13-2 to TRBJ2-5, with 12 bases fitting TRBD2. J lost 1 base, V lost 4 bases, and 7 bases had no gene match. CDR1 and CDR2 from the germline V gene are NNHNN and SYGAGS (reference sequence). The CDR3 extends over 17 amino acids. CDR3 loop: CASGPPGLGGDQDTQYF. The CDR3 DNA, read in part, is TGTGCCAGCGGTCCTCCGGGACTGGGGGGCGACCAAGACACCCAGTAC.

To note about this clone: Gene names refer to mouse genes. The read falls 1 residue short of the CDR3 end, and the missing part is taken from the germline J gene. Other DNA sequences within the sample encode an identical CDR3. The chain uses TRBV14 and TRBJ1-2; D ambiguous. Germline V CDR1 and CDR2: SGHDT, FRDEAV. The CDR3 has 12 residues. V was shortened by 2 bases and J by 0 bases, with 2 bases between the two germline ends. CDR3 sequence reads: CASSLTNSDYTF. The sequenced part of the CDR3 DNA is TGTGCCAGCAGTTTGACAAACTCCGACTACACC.

Concerning this clone: Gene names refer to mouse genes. The read comes to an end 1 residue before the CDR3 does, leaving the germline J gene to fill in the end. The gene calls are TRBV16 and TRBJ2-7; 10 positions agree with TRBD2. CDR3 length: 14 amino acids. Germline CDR1 is SGHSA and CDR2 is FRNQAP. The ends lost 0 bases at V and 7 bases at J; junction bases unmatched: 3. CDR3 in amino acids: CASSLELGGGEQYF. CDR3 bases read: TGTGCAAGCAGCTTAGAACTGGGGGGGGGCGAACAGTAC.

Notes on this clone: Gene names are the mouse ones. The read ends 1 residue before the CDR3 terminus; that terminus is restored from the germline J gene. The chain carries TRBV19 and TRBJ2-5; D possibly corresponds to TRBD2 (5 bases). Germline loops: CDR1 FNHDT, CDR2 SITEND (reference sequence). The CDR3 is 13 residues long. V lost 1 base and J 4 bases, leaving 7 bases between the germline ends. The CDR3 is CASSIRWEDTQYF. Incomplete CDR3 DNA: TGTGCCAGCAGTATACGCTGGGAAGACACCCAGTAC.

This clone was seen a single time. Germline and genes: mouse. The read ends 1 residue shy of where the CDR3 ends; the end is completed using the germline J gene. The chain combines TRBV31 with TRBJ2-1, with 9 nucleotides matching TRBD1. The CDR3 is 15 residues long. The J segment lost 1 base and the V segment lost 0 bases, leaving 1 base of the junction unmatched. In germline, CDR1 is GKSSPN, CDR2 SITVG. The CDR3 bases that were read are TGTGCCTGGAGTCTCGACAGGGGGAACTATGCTGAGCAGTTC. This sequence encodes CAWSLDRGNYAEQF. The whole CDR3 region reads CAWSLDRGNYAEQFF.

In its sample, this clone was seen a few times. Gene names are mouse gene names. The CDR3 end is not reached by the read, which stops 1 residue before it; the germline J gene fills it in. The chain has TRBV12-2 and TRBJ2-7; 7 bases match TRBD1. Germline CDR1 reads SGHLS; CDR2 reads HYDKME. The CDR3 has 13 amino acids. The J segment lost 6 bases and the V segment lost 0 bases, leaving 4 bases of the junction unmatched. CDR3 DNA (partial): TGTGCCAGCTCTCTCTGGGACAGCCTTGAACAGTAC. This sequence encodes CASSLWDSLEQY. The entire CDR3 sequence reads CASSLWDSLEQYF.

This clone was seen a handful of times. The germline and genes are mouse ones. Read data end 1 residue before the CDR3 end; the end is taken from the germline J gene. The chain couples TRBV3 to TRBJ2-7; 9 bases align to TRBD2. CDR1 SNHLY and CDR2 FYNGKV come from the germline V gene (reference sequence). This CDR3 is built from 14 residues. J was trimmed by 7 bases and V by 2 bases; bases with no gene match: 6. Incomplete CDR3 DNA: TGTGCCAGCAGCTTATTTGGGGGGGCGGGGGAACAGTAC. Its protein is CASSLFGGAGEQY. The whole CDR3 region reads CASSLFGGAGEQYF.

About this clone itself: Mouse names are used for the genes. The CDR3 end is not reached by the read, which stops 1 residue before it; the germline J gene fills it in. The same CDR3 is also encoded by other DNA sequences in this sample. This chain connects TRBV15 to TRBJ2-7, with 8 bases lining up with TRBD2. CDR1 SGHND and CDR2 FRSKSL come from the germline V gene. J lost 0 bases, V lost 3 bases, and 1 base had no gene match. This CDR3 comprises 14 residues. CDR3 bases read: TGTGCCAGCAGTTTGGGGGGGCCCTCCTATGAACAGTAC. It specifies CASSLGGPSYEQY. The entire CDR3 protein is CASSLGGPSYEQYF.

A remark on this clone: These gene names are mouse names. The read is 1 residue too short to cover the CDR3 end, so that end is filled in from the germline J gene. The V call is TRBV13-2, the J call TRBJ2-5, with D possibly being TRBD2 (6 bases). V was trimmed by 3 bases and J by 0 bases, leaving 8 bases between them. The CDR3 consists of 14 residues. Germline CDR1 reads NNHNN; CDR2 reads SYGAGS (reference sequence). The sequenced CDR3 bases are TGTGCCAGCGGTGTGGGGGATAACCAAGACACCCAGTAC. As protein: CASGVGDNQDTQY. The full CDR3 reads CASGVGDNQDTQYF.

This clone was observed a handful of times. The gene symbols are mouse symbols. Read coverage stops 1 residue before the CDR3 terminus; the germline J gene supplies the remainder. The gene calls are TRBV13-3 and TRBJ2-7; no clear D. The CDR3 runs 12 residues. From germline, CDR1 is NNHDY and CDR2 SYVADS. Between the trimmed V and J ends, which lost 5 bases and 3 bases, there was a span of 9 bases. Partial CDR3 DNA: TGTGCCAGCAGCCCCGACAACTATGAACAGTAC. Its protein product is CASSPDNYEQY. The complete CDR3 reads CASSPDNYEQYF.

With regard to this clone: The listed genes are named as in mouse. The read comes to an end 1 residue before the CDR3 does, leaving the germline J gene to fill in the end. The chain is built from TRBV1 and TRBJ2-3, with 11 bases identical to TRBD2. The CDR3 is 16 amino acids. The germline V gene has CDR1 NSQYPW and CDR2 LRSPGD (reference sequence). The ends lost 3 bases at V and 0 bases at J; junction bases unmatched: 2. CDR3 sequence reads: CTCSAGTGGSAETLYF. The CDR3 bases that were read are TGCACCTGCAGTGCGGGGACTGGGGGTAGTGCAGAAACGCTGTAT.

About this clone: The gene names given are mouse names. Sequencing ends 1 residue short of the CDR3 end; the germline J gene provides the rest. The chain uses TRBV29 and TRBJ2-5; D possibly corresponds to TRBD1 (5 bases). Trimming cost V 4 bases and J 0 bases, with 8 bases left between them. The CDR3 consists of 14 residues. CDR1 is MSHET and CDR2 is SYDVDS in the germline V gene. The part of the CDR3 DNA that was read is TGTGCTAGCAGTTCGACAGTTAACCAAGACACCCAGTAC. Its translation: CASSSTVNQDTQY. The CDR3 reads in full as CASSSTVNQDTQYF.